This TCR beta chain appears in the sequencing data of a study of blood T cells in healthy people across ages. With a J-beta primer mix and a sample-barcoded 5' primer, a second PCR ran about 6 to 11 cycles. Each cDNA was tagged by a template-switch adaptor containing 12 random nucleotides. The yield of each sample was at least 3 million CDR3-containing paired-end reads. TCRdb independently ran MiXCR on the 5' RACE reads; one entry per CDR3 protein. The sample holds some 670,000 distinct CDR3 sequences, 52% seen once. Every donor contributed about 10 milliliters of peripheral blood by blood draw. The table lists this clonotype with a few counts. The CDR3 consists of 14 residues. The germline CDR1 and CDR2 sequences are DFQATT and SNEGSKA (reference sequence).

The sample consisted of blood. The clonotype originates from a woman aged 80 or older in good health. The chain links TRBV20-1 to TRBJ2-2, with TRBD2 matching 8 bases. CDR3 residues: CRGTSGTNTGELFF. The CDR3 bases are TGCAGGGGAACTAGCGGAACTAACACCGGGGAGCTGTTTTTT.